The 8 T cell receptor beta chains reported below all come from one sample, sequenced in a study of T cells in Graves' hyperthyroidism and ophthalmopathy. Template material for amplifying TCR beta CDR3 regions consisted of RNA transcripts. Using the HTBI primer set, a first-round RT-PCR was run on the TCR CDR3. TCRdb used MiXCR to reprocess the multiplex PCR reads, holding one entry per CDR3 protein. The sample lists about 360,000 distinct CDR3 sequences, more than 20% occurring once. The sample comprised blood. These receptors were obtained from a man aged 50 to 59 with Graves' hyperthyroidism.

The sample holds a few counts of this clonotype. The genes are TRBV6-6 and TRBJ2-7, with TRBD2 identical over 11 bases. This CDR3 is built from 16 residues. Germline CDR1 reads MNHNY; CDR2 reads SVGAGI (reference sequence). V trimming: 0 bases; J trimming: 5 bases; junction bases outside the gene matches: 6. This CDR3 reads CASSYSVLAGVNEQYF. Here the CDR3 DNA reads TGTGCCAGCAGTTACTCGGTACTAGCGGGAGTCAACGAGCAGTACTTC.

This clonotype has a count of ten or more. V is TRBV5-1 and J is TRBJ2-1, with D unclear. V shed 4 bases and J shed 0 bases, with 14 bases lying between them. This CDR3 contains 16 residues. Germline V gene data show CDR1 as SGHRS and CDR2 as YFSETQ. CDR3 amino acids: CASSPQFDRSYNEQFF. The CDR3, as DNA: TGCGCCAGCAGCCCGCAATTCGACCGCTCCTACAATGAGCAGTTCTTC.

Only a few counts were recorded for this clonotype. The genes are TRBV4-2 and TRBJ2-5; TRBD2 is a possible D gene (5 bases). Germline V gene lookup returns CDR1 LGHNA and CDR2 YNFKEQ. V lost 1 base, J lost 5 bases, and 11 bases lay in between. This CDR3 region has 14 residues. The CDR3 DNA reads as TGTGCCAGCAGCCAAGTCACCGGCGGGGAGACCCAGTACTTC. This codes for CASSQVTGGETQYF.

J is TRBJ2-2 and V is TRBV2; D unclear. The germline V gene encodes CDR1 SNHLY and CDR2 FYNNEI. Trimming cost V 4 bases and J 3 bases, with 6 bases left between them. CDR3 size: 13 residues. The CDR3 DNA sequence: TGTGCCAGCAGTGTCTGGGACACCGGGGAGCTGTTTTTT. Amino acids: CASSVWDTGELFF.

This clonotype was found many times. The chain combines TRBV6-1 with TRBJ2-3, with D hard to call. Trimming left V 2 bases short and J 2 bases short, with 5 bases between. The CDR3 totals 13 residues. CDR1 and CDR2 (germline): MNHNS, SASEGT. The CDR3 reads CASSEQATDTQYF. Here the CDR3 DNA reads TGTGCCAGCAGTGAACAGGCCACAGATACGCAGTATTTT.

The chain combines TRBV20-1 with TRBJ2-3; TRBD2 aligns across 7 bases. Germline CDR1 and CDR2: DFQATT and SNEGSKA (reference sequence). Trimming at V came to 6 bases and at J to 5 bases, leaving 11 bases not matched to a gene. The CDR3 has 14 amino acids. As DNA, the CDR3 is TGCAGTGCCGTAGGCGCGGGAGCCTTAGATACGCAGTATTTT. It is translated as CSAVGAGALDTQYF.

In its sample, this clonotype was seen many times. J is TRBJ1-1 and V is TRBV6-1, with TRBD1 matching 7 bases. Per germline, CDR1 MNHNS and CDR2 SASEGT. This CDR3 comprises 14 residues. The junction had 6 bases not matched to a gene; V was cut back by 5 bases and J by 3 bases. The DNA of the CDR3 is TGTGCCAGCAGTCCTTACAGGGGTGACACTGAAGCTTTCTTT. It encodes CASSPYRGDTEAFF.

The chain joins TRBV20-1 to TRBJ1-2, with 8 bases matching TRBD1. The trim removed 3 bases at V and 3 bases at J, leaving 3 bases unmatched. This CDR3 spans 13 amino acids. CDR1 and CDR2 (germline): DFQATT, SNEGSKA (reference sequence). CDR3 DNA: TGCAGTGCTAGGGACAGGGCACACTATGGCTACACCTTC. This codes for CSARDRAHYGYTF.